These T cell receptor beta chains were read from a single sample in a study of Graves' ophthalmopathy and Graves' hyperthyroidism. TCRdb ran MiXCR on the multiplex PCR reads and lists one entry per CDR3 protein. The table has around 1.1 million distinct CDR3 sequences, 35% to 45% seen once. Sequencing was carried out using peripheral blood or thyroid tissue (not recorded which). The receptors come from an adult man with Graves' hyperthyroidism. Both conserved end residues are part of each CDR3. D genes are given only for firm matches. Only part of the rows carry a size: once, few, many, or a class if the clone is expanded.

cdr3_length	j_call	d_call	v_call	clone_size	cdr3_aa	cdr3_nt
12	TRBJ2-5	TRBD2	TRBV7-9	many	CASSGTEETQYF	TGCGCCAGCAGCGGGACCGAGGAGACCCAGTACTTC
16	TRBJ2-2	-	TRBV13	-	CASSLEIWTETGELFF	TGTGCCAGCAGCTTAGAGATTTGGACGGAGACTGGGGAGCTGTTTTTT
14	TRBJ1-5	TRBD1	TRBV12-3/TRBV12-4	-	CASSGQGLYQPQHF	TGTGCCAGCAGTGGACAGGGTCTCTATCAGCCCCAGCATTTT
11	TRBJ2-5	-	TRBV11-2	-	CASSLGVTQYF	TGCGCCAGCAGCTTAGGAGTGACCCAGTACTTC
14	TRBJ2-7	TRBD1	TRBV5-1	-	CASRYRDRAYEQYF	TGCGCCAGCAGGTATCGGGACAGAGCCTACGAGCAGTACTTC
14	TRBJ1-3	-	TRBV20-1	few	CSAREGGAGNTIYF	TGCAGTGCTAGAGAAGGTGGAGCTGGAAACACCATATATTTT
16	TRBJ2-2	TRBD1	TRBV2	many	CASSLQGASNTGELFF	TGTGCCAGCAGCCTACAGGGGGCCTCGAACACCGGGGAGCTGTTTTTT
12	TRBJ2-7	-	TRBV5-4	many	CASSLQGLEQYF	TGTGCCAGCAGCCTACAGGGTCTCGAGCAGTACTTC
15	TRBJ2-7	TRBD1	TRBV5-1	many	CASSEDGTGTYEQYF	TGCGCCAGCAGCGAGGACGGGACAGGGACCTACGAGCAGTACTTC
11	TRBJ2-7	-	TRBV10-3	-	CAISEARGQYF	TGTGCCATCAGTGAAGCGCGAGGGCAGTACTTC
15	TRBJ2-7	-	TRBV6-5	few	CASSYSAGEFGEQYF	TGTGCCAGCAGTTACTCGGCTGGGGAATTTGGCGAGCAGTACTTC
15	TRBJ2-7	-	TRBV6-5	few	CASSHRRTTNHEQYF	TGTGCCAGCAGTCACAGGCGGACTACCAACCACGAGCAGTACTTC
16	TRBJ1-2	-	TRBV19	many	CASSGWEQATNYGYTF	TGTGCCAGTAGCGGTTGGGAGCAGGCGACTAACTATGGCTACACCTTC
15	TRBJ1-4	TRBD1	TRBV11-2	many	CASSLEGRGRGKLFF	TGTGCCAGCAGCTTAGAAGGCAGGGGGCGGGGAAAACTGTTTTTT
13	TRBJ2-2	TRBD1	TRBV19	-	CASADRGAGELFF	TGTGCCAGCGCGGACAGGGGTGCCGGGGAGCTGTTTTTT
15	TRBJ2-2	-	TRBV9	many	CASSPGRINTGELFF	TGTGCCAGCAGCCCGGGACGGATTAACACCGGGGAGCTGTTTTTT
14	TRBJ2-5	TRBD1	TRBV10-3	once	CASSFQTGGKTQYF	TGTGCCAGCAGCTTCCAGACAGGGGGAAAGACCCAGTACTTC
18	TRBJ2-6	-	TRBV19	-	CASSINPSKQHGANVLTF	TGTGCCAGTAGTATAAATCCTTCTAAACAGCATGGGGCCAACGTCCTGACTTTC
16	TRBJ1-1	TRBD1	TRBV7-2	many	CASSSTQGAGNTEAFF	TGTGCCAGCAGCTCCACTCAGGGGGCAGGGAACACTGAAGCTTTCTTT
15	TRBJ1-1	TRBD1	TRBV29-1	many	CSARQGARGDTEAFF	TGCAGCGCAAGACAGGGAGCGCGAGGGGACACTGAAGCTTTCTTT
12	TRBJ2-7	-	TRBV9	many	CASSQTDYEQYF	TGTGCCAGCAGCCAAACAGATTACGAGCAGTACTTC
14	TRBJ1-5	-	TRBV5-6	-	CASSLRQSGQPQHF	TGTGCCAGCAGCTTGCGGCAGTCGGGTCAGCCCCAGCATTTT
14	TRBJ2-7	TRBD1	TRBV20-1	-	CGGQGLEVPYEQYF	TGCGGGGGACAGGGACTGGAGGTACCCTACGAGCAGTACTTC
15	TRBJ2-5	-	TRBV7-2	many	CASSPRGALQETQYF	TGTGCCAGCAGCCCTCGGGGGGCCCTCCAAGAGACCCAGTACTTC
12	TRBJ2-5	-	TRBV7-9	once	CASSSRGEAQYF	TGTGCCAGCAGCTCCAGGGGGGAGGCCCAGTACTTC
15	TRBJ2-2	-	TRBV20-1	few	CSARDLTVDTGELFF	TGCAGTGCTAGAGATCTTACAGTGGACACCGGGGAGCTGTTTTTT
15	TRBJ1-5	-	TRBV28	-	CASGLRLGMDSGLGF	TGTGCCAGCGGTTTACGTCTAGGAATGGACTCGGGCTTGGGATTT
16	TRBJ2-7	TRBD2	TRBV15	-	CATSSLGLAGGYEQYF	TGTGCCACCAGCAGCTTGGGACTAGCGGGAGGCTACGAGCAGTACTTC
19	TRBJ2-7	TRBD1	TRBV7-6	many	CASSTGTGGVVAGLYEQYF	TGTGCCAGCAGCACAGGGACAGGGGGAGTCGTAGCGGGGCTTTACGAGCAGTACTTC
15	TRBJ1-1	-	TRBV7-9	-	CASSTRTRFGTEAFF	TGTGCCAGCAGCACACGGACCAGGTTCGGCACTGAAGCTTTCTTT
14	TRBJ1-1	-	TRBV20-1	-	CSAGGPGANTEAFF	TGCAGTGCTGGAGGTCCAGGGGCGAACACTGAAGCTTTCTTT
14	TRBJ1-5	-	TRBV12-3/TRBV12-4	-	CASSLANGDQPQHF	TGTGCCAGCAGTTTAGCCAATGGCGATCAGCCCCAGCATTTT
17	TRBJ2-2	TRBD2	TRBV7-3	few	CASSSFGLAGGAGELFF	TGTGCCAGCAGCTCCTTTGGTCTAGCGGGAGGGGCCGGGGAGCTGTTTTTT
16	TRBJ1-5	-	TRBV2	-	CASSLPGPSPHQPQHF	TGTGCCAGCAGTCTACCGGGGCCGTCCCCACATCAGCCCCAGCATTTT
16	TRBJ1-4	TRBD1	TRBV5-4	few	CASSGRQGATNEKLFF	TGTGCCAGCAGCGGGAGACAGGGAGCAACTAATGAAAAACTGTTTTTT
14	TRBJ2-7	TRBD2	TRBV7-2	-	CASSFVSGSPEQYF	TGTGCCAGCAGCTTCGTTAGCGGGAGTCCCGAGCAGTACTTC
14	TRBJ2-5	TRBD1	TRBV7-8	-	CASKATTGVGTQYF	TGTGCCAGCAAGGCCACGACAGGGGTAGGGACCCAGTACTTC
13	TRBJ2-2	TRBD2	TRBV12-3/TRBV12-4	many	CASSAGGTGELFF	TGTGCCAGTAGTGCGGGGGGCACCGGGGAGCTGTTTTTT
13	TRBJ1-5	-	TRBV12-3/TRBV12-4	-	CASSFLELQPQHF	TGTGCCAGCAGTTTTCTGGAACTGCAGCCCCAGCATTTT
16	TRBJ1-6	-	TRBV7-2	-	CASSLAAATTTSPLHF	TGTGCCAGCAGCTTAGCTGCGGCAACCACTACTTCACCCCTCCACTTT